These 26 T cell receptor beta chains were all obtained from the same sample, sequenced in a study of T cell responses to AZD1222 COVID-19 vaccine. TCRdb keeps only in-frame clones here, not all; method: immunoSEQ multiplex PCR. The sample lists about 59,000 clones, roughly 84% seen once, with about 19% in the top ten. The sequencing used peripheral blood, collected on day 0 of AZD1222 vaccination. These receptors were taken from an adult in good health.

DNA for the CDR3: TGTGCTAGTGGTTTGGAGAGCAATCAGCCCCAGCATTTT. Protein sequence: CASGLESNQPQHF. This rearrangement joins TRBV12-5 to TRBJ1-5; D not certain. Deletions cut 1 base from V and 1 base from J, with 2 bases between. CDR1 and CDR2 from the germline V gene are LGHNT and FRNRAP. This CDR3 spans 13 amino acids.

The J gene is TRBJ2-5, the V gene TRBV14, with D maybe TRBD1 (5 bases). CDR3 length: 14 residues. The germline gives CDR1 SGHDN, CDR2 FVKESK. V was cut by 4 bases and J by 5 bases, with 14 bases left in between. The CDR3 reads CASSLLGLDETQYF. Here the CDR3 DNA reads TGTGCCAGCAGCCTCCTGGGGCTCGACGAGACCCAGTACTTC. The variable domain in full, with the rest retrieved from reference TRBV14 and TRBJ2-5, is EAGVTQFPSHSVIEKGQTVTLRCDPISGHDNLYWYRRVMGKEIKFLLHFVKESKQDESGMPNNRFLAERTGGTYSTLKVQPAELEDSGVYFCASSLLGLDETQYFGPGTRLLVL.

The chain joins TRBV9 to TRBJ2-1; TRBD2 agrees at 8 bases. J lost 4 bases, V lost 0 bases, and 6 bases had no gene match. The CDR3 is 16 amino acids. CDR1 is SGDLS, CDR2 YYNGEE, per germline. The DNA for the CDR3 is TGTGCCAGCAGCGTAGGAGCGGGGGCACTATACAATGAGCAGTTCTTC. It codes for CASSVGAGALYNEQFF.

The CDR3 loop is CASSLGGVSTDTQYF. The CDR3 coding sequence is TGCGCCAGCAGCTTGGGCGGGGTGAGCACAGATACGCAGTATTTT. V is TRBV5-1 and J is TRBJ2-3; weak D call: TRBD2 (6 bases). The CDR3 runs 15 residues. The V and J ends lost 0 bases and 0 bases respectively, with 8 bases between them. CDR1 and CDR2 (germline): SGHRS, YFSETQ.

DNA for the CDR3: TGTGCCAGCAGCGTAGATGTGTGGCCCCTAGGGGACACTGAAGCTTTCTTT. It specifies CASSVDVWPLGDTEAFF. V usage is TRBV9 and J usage is TRBJ1-1, with D maybe TRBD1 (5 bases). The CDR3 consists of 17 residues. The V end lost 0 bases, the J end lost 3 bases, and 18 bases lay between the germline ends. Germline V gives CDR1 SGDLS, CDR2 YYNGEE.

This chain connects TRBV21-1 to TRBJ1-1. TRBV21-1 is marked as a pseudogene. This CDR3 region has 15 residues. CDR3 bases: TGTGCCAGCATCCCGGGGAGATGGATAGACACTGAAGCTTTCTTT. Protein: CASIPGRWIDTEAFF.

The J gene is TRBJ2-1, the V gene TRBV9; weak D call: TRBD1 (5 bases). CDR1 is SGDLS, CDR2 YYNGEE, per germline. V lost 3 bases and J lost 0, with 10 bases in between. The CDR3 runs to 15 residues. The CDR3 nucleotides are TGTGCCAGCAGCGCACAGGTTAGCTCCTACAATGAGCAGTTCTTC. It is translated as CASSAQVSSYNEQFF.

There are a few counts of this clone. The chain links TRBV2 to TRBJ1-1, with D perhaps TRBD1 (5 bases). The V gene lost 7 bases and the J gene lost 8 bases, with 17 bases spanning the gap. CDR1 and CDR2 from the germline V gene are SNHLY and FYNNEI. This CDR3 has 13 residues. The chain's CDR3 is CASTHLLRGEAFF. CDR3 nucleotide sequence: TGTGCCAGCACACACCTACTGAGGGGCGAAGCTTTCTTT.

The V call is TRBV6-6, the J call TRBJ1-2; tentatively, D is TRBD1 (5 bases). Trimming pared 5 bases from V and 3 bases from J, leaving 22 bases between. There are 17 residues in the CDR3. Germline V gene data show CDR1 as MNHNY and CDR2 as SVGAGI (reference sequence). CDR3 residues: CASSREGLTIFHYGYTF. The DNA for the CDR3 is TGTGCCAGCAGTCGAGAGGGACTCACGATCTTTCACTATGGCTACACCTTC.

J is TRBJ1-1 and V is TRBV5-6, with D possibly being TRBD1 (6 bases). Germline V lookup: CDR1 SGHDT, CDR2 YYEEEE. V gave up 1 base and J gave up 4 bases, with 20 bases separating them. The CDR3 has 17 residues. The CDR3 loop reads CASSLIAAGVLGTEAFF. For the CDR3, the DNA is TGTGCCAGCAGCTTGATAGCTGCAGGGGTTTTGGGCACTGAAGCTTTCTTT.

The V and J genes are TRBV21-1 and TRBJ2-4. TRBV21-1 counts as a pseudogene. The CDR3 totals 15 residues. Here the CDR3 reads CASSKGGVAKNIQYF. In nucleotides, the CDR3 is TGTGCCAGCAGCAAAGGTGGGGTAGCCAAAAACATTCAGTACTTC.

V usage is TRBV7-8 and J usage is TRBJ2-1, with a tentative D call TRBD2 (5 bases). The V gene lost 5 bases and the J gene lost 7 bases, with 18 bases spanning the gap. The CDR3 length is 15 residues. Germline values: CDR1 SGHVS, CDR2 FQNEAQ. CDR3 coding DNA: TGTGCCAGCAGCCCGGTGCGAGCGGAAACTAATGAGCAGTTCTTC. This gives the protein CASSPVRAETNEQFF.

This chain connects TRBV4-3 to TRBJ1-4; 9 bases map to TRBD1. This CDR3 is built from 15 residues. The germline gives CDR1 LGHNA, CDR2 YSLEER. Trimming took 3 bases from V and 6 from J; bases not matched to a gene: 5. Here the CDR3 DNA reads TGCGCCAGCAGCCACACCGGGACAGGGTATGAAAAACTGTTTTTT. Encoded protein: CASSHTGTGYEKLFF.

CDR3 nucleotide sequence: TGTGCCAGCAGCTTAGCTGACGAAGAGACCCAGTACTTC. Protein product: CASSLADEETQYF. This chain joins TRBV7-2 and TRBJ2-5; D ambiguous. CDR1 SGHTA and CDR2 FQGNSA come from the germline V gene. V was pared by 0 bases and J by 3 bases, with 5 bases between. The CDR3 runs 13 residues.

This clone was seen only once. This CDR3 is CASSLEQGWITEAFF. CDR3 DNA sequence: TGTGCCAGCAGCTTGGAGCAGGGTTGGATCACTGAAGCTTTCTTT. This chain joins TRBV5-4 and TRBJ1-1; possibly TRBD1 for D (5 bases). CDR1 is SGHNT, CDR2 YYREEE, per germline (reference sequence). The CDR3 extends over 15 amino acids. Trimming took 0 bases from V and 4 from J, leaving 13 bases between them.

The V and J genes are TRBV6-5 and TRBJ1-3; D gene unclear. Germline assignment: CDR1 MNHEY and CDR2 SVGAGI. CDR3 length: 16 amino acids. Trimming left V 2 bases short and J 0 bases short, with 11 bases between. CDR3 loop: CASSYGMRNSGNTIYF. The CDR3, as DNA: TGTGCCAGCAGTTACGGAATGAGGAACTCTGGAAACACCATATATTTT.

The V and J genes are TRBV7-2 and TRBJ1-1; D possibly corresponds to TRBD1 (6 bases). Germline V gene data show CDR1 as SGHTA and CDR2 as FQGNSA. There are 15 residues in the CDR3. The germline V and J ends were trimmed by 5 bases and 4 bases, with 17 bases remaining between them. CDR3 protein: CASSPRGPSGTEAFF. The CDR3 nucleotides read TGTGCCAGCAGCCCCCGGGGGCCGTCGGGCACTGAAGCTTTCTTT.

V usage is TRBV2 and J usage is TRBJ1-6; no reliable D call. Germline values: CDR1 SNHLY, CDR2 FYNNEI. The germline V and J ends were trimmed by 2 bases and 4 bases, with 9 bases remaining between them. The CDR3 runs to 15 residues. The CDR3 protein is CASSEFAGYNSPLHF. The DNA of the CDR3 is TGTGCCAGCAGTGAATTTGCGGGTTATAATTCACCCCTCCACTTT.

The count of this clone is one. The V and J genes are TRBV5-4 and TRBJ2-2; D is undetermined. CDR1 SGHNT and CDR2 YYREEE come from the germline V gene (reference sequence). Trimming removed 6 bases at V and 7 bases at J, with 16 bases between. CDR3 length: 14 amino acids. The CDR3 DNA follows: TGTGCCAGCAACCGTGGCGGCGCAGGCGGGGAGCTGTTTTTT. Its translation is CASNRGGAGGELFF.

In DNA, the CDR3 is TGTGCCAGCAGGAGGTCAAGGCTGAACACTGAAGCTTTCTTT. It codes for CASRRSRLNTEAFF. The rearrangement uses TRBV27 and TRBJ1-1; D unclear. The germline gives CDR1 MNHEY, CDR2 SMNVEV (reference sequence). V dropped 6 bases and J dropped 0 bases, with 11 bases sitting between them. The CDR3 has 14 amino acids.

The chain couples TRBV7-2 to TRBJ1-2, with D possibly TRBD1 on 6 matching bases. V lost 5 bases and J 7 bases, leaving 17 bases between the germline ends. The germline V gene encodes CDR1 SGHTA and CDR2 FQGNSA. The CDR3 contains 14 residues. CDR3 DNA sequence: TGTGCCAGCAGCACCCAACAGGGACGGGGTGGCTACACCTTC. This encodes CASSTQQGRGGYTF.

CDR3 nucleotide sequence: TGTGCCAGCTCACCGGGGAACTCCCAGACCCAGTACTTC. Amino acid sequence: CASSPGNSQTQYF. This sequence joins TRBV18 and TRBJ2-5; D is unclear. Germline values: CDR1 KGHSH, CDR2 LQKENI. Trimming pared 3 bases from V and 6 bases from J, leaving 11 bases between. The CDR3 length is 13 residues.

CDR3 protein: CASRLAGADTDTQYF. The CDR3 nucleotides are TGTGCCAGCAGACTAGCGGGAGCGGACACAGATACGCAGTATTTT. The rearrangement joins TRBV2 to TRBJ2-3; TRBD2 matches at 11 bases. Germline V gene lookup returns CDR1 SNHLY and CDR2 FYNNEI. V lost 6 bases, J lost 2 bases, and 4 bases stayed unmatched. This CDR3 has 15 residues.

The chain is built from TRBV19 and TRBJ2-1; 8 bases map to TRBD2. CDR1 LNHDA and CDR2 SQIVND come from the germline V gene (reference sequence). V shed 5 bases, J shed 10 bases, and the junction held 7 bases outside the gene matches. CDR3 length equals 13 residues. CDR3 nucleotide sequence: TGTGCCAGTAGTGAGCGGGAGAGGGGGGAGCAGTTCTTC. This encodes CASSERERGEQFF.

This chain joins TRBV7-8 and TRBJ1-4; tentative D call: TRBD1 (5 bases). The CDR3 is made up of 18 amino acids. With 5 bases removed from V and 10 bases from J, the gap between germline ends came to 29 bases. Germline CDR1 and CDR2: SGHVS and FQNEAQ. The CDR3 DNA sequence: TGTGCCAGCAGCCCAAACCCACTCTTAGGAGATACTGGGGGAAAACTGTTTTTT. This encodes CASSPNPLLGDTGGKLFF.

The chain joins TRBV4-1 to TRBJ1-3; D call uncertain. Trimming pared 0 bases from V and 2 bases from J, leaving 14 bases between. Per germline, CDR1 MGHRA and CDR2 YSYEKL. The CDR3 runs 17 residues. CDR3 residues: CASSQDKRAGTGNTIYF. The CDR3, as DNA: TGCGCCAGCAGCCAAGATAAACGGGCAGGTACTGGAAACACCATATATTTT.